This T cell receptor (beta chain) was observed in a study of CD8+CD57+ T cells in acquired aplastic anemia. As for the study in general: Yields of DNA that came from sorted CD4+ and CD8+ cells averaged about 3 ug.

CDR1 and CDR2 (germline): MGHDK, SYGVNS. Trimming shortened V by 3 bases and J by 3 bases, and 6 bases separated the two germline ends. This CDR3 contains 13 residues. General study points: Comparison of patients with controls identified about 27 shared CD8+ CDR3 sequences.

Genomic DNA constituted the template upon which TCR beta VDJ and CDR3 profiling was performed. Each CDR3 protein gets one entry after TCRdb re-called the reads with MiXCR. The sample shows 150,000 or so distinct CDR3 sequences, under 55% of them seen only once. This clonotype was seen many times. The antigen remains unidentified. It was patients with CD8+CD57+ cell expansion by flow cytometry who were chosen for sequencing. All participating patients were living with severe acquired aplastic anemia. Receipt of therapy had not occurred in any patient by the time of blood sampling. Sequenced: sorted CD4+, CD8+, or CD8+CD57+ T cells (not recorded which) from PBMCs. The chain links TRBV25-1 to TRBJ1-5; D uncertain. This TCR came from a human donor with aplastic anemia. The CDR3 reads CASSDSSNQPQHF. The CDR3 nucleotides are TGTGCCAGCAGTGATTCCTCCAATCAGCCCCAGCATTTT.